This entry features one T cell receptor beta chain sequence. The time point denotes: patch test 1, 2 weeks after DPC sensitization. The treatment here: therapeutic diphenylcyclopropenone sensitization with weekly scalp DPC. These data come from a study of human T cells and chemical hapten exposure. Study details: Across the whole study, which lasted approximately 23 weeks, patients were given diphenylcyclopropenone on the scalp once a week.

TCRdb re-called the RACE reads through MiXCR, storing one row per CDR3 protein. The sample has about 60,000 distinct CDR3 sequences, 9.3% seen once. CDR3 size: 15 residues. Germline values: CDR1 SNHLY, CDR2 FYNNEI. The junction had 6 bases not matched to a gene; V was cut back by 5 bases and J by 1 base. This TCR was recovered from a middle-aged woman with alopecia areata. Some clones in this sample may be carry-over from other donors' samples. This sequence joins TRBV2 and TRBJ1-1; TRBD1 matches 8 bases. Specimen: whole blood, collected in connection with sensitization to the hapten diphenylcyclopropenone (DPC). For the CDR3, the DNA is TGTGCCAGCAGTATGCAGGGGGCGCGGAACACTGAAGCTTTCTTT. It translates to CASSMQGARNTEAFF.